The rows below give T cell receptor beta chains drawn from one sample of a study of blood T cell repertoires in COVID-19. Sequencing used immunoSEQ multiplex PCR; TCRdb keeps in-frame clones, though not all of them. Among about 210,000 clones listed, more than 85% were seen once. The source material was peripheral blood. These TCRs come from a man in his 60s with acute or convalescent COVID-19. Both conserved end residues are part of each CDR3. A D gene is named only where the DNA matches it firmly. Not every row has a clone size; where given, it reads once, few, many or a size class.

CDR3aa: CASSPGTGVLRYF
CDR3nt: TGTGCCAGCAGCCCCGGGACAGGGGTCTTGCGGTACTTC
j_gene: TRBJ2-7
abundance: once
v_gene: TRBV11-2
d_gene: TRBD1

CDR3aa: CASRTGGGGYTF
CDR3nt: TGTGCCAGCCGGACAGGGGGCGGTGGCTACACCTTC
j_gene: TRBJ1-2
abundance: .
v_gene: TRBV28
d_gene: TRBD1

CDR3aa: CASSPGPPLSSYEQYF
CDR3nt: TGTGCCAGCTCACCAGGGCCACCTCTGAGCTCCTACGAGCAGTACTTC
j_gene: TRBJ2-7
abundance: .
v_gene: TRBV18
d_gene: .

CDR3aa: CASSEGQGQPQHF
CDR3nt: TGTGCCAGCAGTGAGGGGCAGGGTCAGCCCCAGCATTTT
j_gene: TRBJ1-5
abundance: .
v_gene: TRBV6-4
d_gene: .

CDR3aa: CASSQDGPPGLYEQYF
CDR3nt: TGTGCCAGCAGCCAAGATGGCCCCCCTGGGCTTTACGAGCAGTACTTC
j_gene: TRBJ2-7
abundance: .
v_gene: TRBV14
d_gene: .

CDR3aa: CASTPLSGGSGELFF
CDR3nt: TGTGCCAGCACTCCCCTAAGTGGGGGGTCCGGGGAGCTGTTTTTT
j_gene: TRBJ2-2
abundance: .
v_gene: TRBV2
d_gene: .

CDR3aa: CASSFPGFDEQFF
CDR3nt: TGCGCCAGCAGCTTTCCAGGGTTCGATGAGCAGTTCTTC
j_gene: TRBJ2-1
abundance: .
v_gene: TRBV5-1
d_gene: .

CDR3aa: CATSRARGSAGSPTQHF
CDR3nt: TGTGCCACCAGCAGAGCTCGTGGAAGTGCGGGCAGCCCTACCCAGCATTTT
j_gene: TRBJ1-5
abundance: .
v_gene: TRBV15
d_gene: .

CDR3aa: CASSENPGQGYEQYF
CDR3nt: TGTGCCAGCAGCGAGAACCCGGGACAGGGTTACGAGCAGTACTTC
j_gene: TRBJ2-7
abundance: .
v_gene: TRBV9
d_gene: TRBD1

CDR3aa: CASSHPEGDTLF
CDR3nt: TGTGCCAGCAGCCACCCAGAAGGGGACACGCTTTTT
j_gene: TRBJ1-5
abundance: .
v_gene: TRBV28
d_gene: .

CDR3aa: CASSKGQAPRTDTQYF
CDR3nt: TGTGCCAGCAGCAAAGGACAGGCCCCGCGGACAGATACGCAGTATTTT
j_gene: TRBJ2-3
abundance: .
v_gene: TRBV7-6
d_gene: TRBD1

CDR3aa: CASSSGGGTLSSYEQYF
CDR3nt: TGTGCCAGCAGCTCCGGGGGTGGCACCTTGAGCTCCTACGAGCAGTACTTC
j_gene: TRBJ2-7
abundance: once
v_gene: TRBV7-9
d_gene: .

CDR3aa: CASSIRGQGEQYF
CDR3nt: TGTGCCAGCAGTATACGGGGACAGGGAGAGCAGTACTTC
j_gene: TRBJ2-7
abundance: .
v_gene: TRBV2
d_gene: TRBD1

CDR3aa: CASSRGTGGTYGYTF
CDR3nt: TGTGCCAGCAGTCGCGGGACAGGGGGTACCTATGGCTACACCTTC
j_gene: TRBJ1-2
abundance: .
v_gene: TRBV6-5
d_gene: TRBD1

CDR3aa: CASSPARGSYEQYF
CDR3nt: TGTGCCAGCAGCCCTGCCCGGGGCTCCTACGAGCAGTACTTC
j_gene: TRBJ2-7
abundance: .
v_gene: TRBV7-2
d_gene: .

CDR3aa: CASSGTGFTGQPQHF
CDR3nt: TGTGCCAGTTCCGGAACAGGGTTCACGGGACAGCCCCAGCATTTT
j_gene: TRBJ1-5
abundance: .
v_gene: TRBV6-5
d_gene: .

CDR3aa: CASSNRAGKVEAFF
CDR3nt: TGTGCCAGCAGCAATAGAGCAGGGAAAGTTGAAGCTTTCTTT
j_gene: TRBJ1-1
abundance: .
v_gene: TRBV11-2
d_gene: .

CDR3aa: CASSPRRFGQGRLALAEAFF
CDR3nt: TGTGCCAGTAGTCCGCGAAGATTCGGACAGGGAAGACTGGCTCTCGCTGAAGCTTTCTTT
j_gene: TRBJ1-1
abundance: once
v_gene: TRBV19
d_gene: TRBD1

CDR3aa: CASRVSVGQSNQPQHF
CDR3nt: TGCGCCAGCAGAGTCTCAGTGGGACAGTCCAATCAGCCCCAGCATTTT
j_gene: TRBJ1-5
abundance: few
v_gene: TRBV5-1
d_gene: TRBD1

CDR3aa: CASSLGAGGRSETQYF
CDR3nt: TGTGCCAGCAGCTTGGGGGCGGGGGGGCGGAGCGAGACCCAGTACTTC
j_gene: TRBJ2-5
abundance: .
v_gene: TRBV5-4
d_gene: TRBD2

CDR3aa: CASSPGTGDYYGYTF
CDR3nt: TGTGCCAGCAGCCCAGGGACAGGGGATTACTATGGCTACACCTTC
j_gene: TRBJ1-2
abundance: .
v_gene: TRBV25-1
d_gene: TRBD1

CDR3aa: CATSDAGTSGQYTDTQYF
CDR3nt: TGTGCCACCAGTGATGCCGGGACTAGCGGGCAGTACACAGATACGCAGTATTTT
j_gene: TRBJ2-3
abundance: .
v_gene: TRBV24-1
d_gene: TRBD2

CDR3aa: CASAGVANYGYTF
CDR3nt: TGTGCCAGCGCAGGGGTAGCTAACTATGGCTACACCTTC
j_gene: TRBJ1-2
abundance: .
v_gene: TRBV12-3/TRBV12-4
d_gene: .

CDR3aa: CASSPYTSGTAGGWEKLFF
CDR3nt: TGTGCCAGCTCACCGTATACATCCGGGACAGCCGGAGGTTGGGAAAAACTGTTTTTT
j_gene: TRBJ1-4
abundance: .
v_gene: TRBV18
d_gene: TRBD1

CDR3aa: CASNRGHAGELFF
CDR3nt: TGTGCCAGCAACAGGGGGCACGCCGGGGAGCTGTTTTTT
j_gene: TRBJ2-2
abundance: .
v_gene: TRBV2
d_gene: TRBD1

CDR3aa: CASSQETGGNEKLFF
CDR3nt: TGCGCCAGCAGCCAAGAGACAGGAGGTAATGAAAAACTGTTTTTT
j_gene: TRBJ1-4
abundance: .
v_gene: TRBV4-1
d_gene: .

CDR3aa: CASREQGPSYEQYF
CDR3nt: TGTGCCAGCAGGGAACAGGGGCCCTCCTACGAGCAGTACTTC
j_gene: TRBJ2-7
abundance: .
v_gene: TRBV2
d_gene: TRBD1

CDR3aa: CASSQDYREMARVPGELFF
CDR3nt: TGCGCCAGCAGCCAAGATTACAGGGAGATGGCGAGGGTCCCCGGGGAGCTGTTTTTT
j_gene: TRBJ2-2
abundance: .
v_gene: TRBV4-1
d_gene: .

CDR3aa: CASSTGTGVLMNTEAFF
CDR3nt: TGTGCCAGTAGTACAGGGACAGGGGTCCTTATGAACACTGAAGCTTTCTTT
j_gene: TRBJ1-1
abundance: .
v_gene: TRBV19
d_gene: TRBD1

CDR3aa: CASSLTVGQGAKGELFF
CDR3nt: TGTGCCAGCAGCTTAACTGTGGGACAGGGGGCTAAAGGGGAGCTGTTTTTT
j_gene: TRBJ2-2
abundance: .
v_gene: TRBV7-3
d_gene: TRBD1

CDR3aa: CASRTRGRAYEQYF
CDR3nt: TGTGCCAGCAGGACAAGGGGCAGGGCCTACGAGCAGTACTTC
j_gene: TRBJ2-7
abundance: .
v_gene: TRBV2
d_gene: .

CDR3aa: CASSPRTGNTGELFF
CDR3nt: TGTGCCAGCAGCCCCAGGACAGGGAACACCGGGGAGCTGTTTTTT
j_gene: TRBJ2-2
abundance: .
v_gene: TRBV9
d_gene: TRBD1

CDR3aa: CASSQGLADSTDTQYF
CDR3nt: TGTGCCAGCAGCCAGGGACTAGCGGATAGCACAGATACGCAGTATTTT
j_gene: TRBJ2-3
abundance: .
v_gene: TRBV5-6
d_gene: TRBD2

CDR3aa: CASSYGRASGNTIYF
CDR3nt: TGTGCCAGCAGTTACGGCAGGGCGAGTGGAAACACCATATATTTT
j_gene: TRBJ1-3
abundance: .
v_gene: TRBV6-2/TRBV6-3
d_gene: .

CDR3aa: CASRPTGGRGYGYTF
CDR3nt: TGTGCCAGCAGGCCGACAGGGGGGAGAGGCTATGGCTACACCTTC
j_gene: TRBJ1-2
abundance: .
v_gene: TRBV27
d_gene: TRBD1

CDR3aa: CASRLVPGELFF
CDR3nt: TGTGCCAGCAGGCTAGTTCCCGGGGAGCTGTTTTTT
j_gene: TRBJ2-2
abundance: few
v_gene: TRBV28
d_gene: .

CDR3aa: CASSLRGGRAFDEQYF
CDR3nt: TGTGCCAGCAGTTTAAGGGGTGGCAGGGCGTTTGACGAGCAGTACTTC
j_gene: TRBJ2-7
abundance: .
v_gene: TRBV27
d_gene: .

CDR3aa: CASSQPRDRDYEQYF
CDR3nt: TGCGCCAGCAGCCAACCCCGGGACAGGGACTACGAGCAGTACTTC
j_gene: TRBJ2-7
abundance: .
v_gene: TRBV4-1
d_gene: TRBD1

CDR3aa: CASSLDRGQETQYF
CDR3nt: TGTGCCAGCAGTTTGGACAGGGGGCAGGAGACCCAGTACTTC
j_gene: TRBJ2-5
abundance: .
v_gene: TRBV6-5
d_gene: TRBD1

CDR3aa: CASGLSQGAANEQYF
CDR3nt: TGTGCTAGTGGTTTGTCTCAGGGGGCAGCGAACGAGCAGTACTTC
j_gene: TRBJ2-7
abundance: .
v_gene: TRBV12-5
d_gene: TRBD1

CDR3aa: CASSRTGYGNQPQHF
CDR3nt: TGTGCCAGCAGTCGGACAGGGTACGGCAATCAGCCCCAGCATTTT
j_gene: TRBJ1-5
abundance: .
v_gene: TRBV7-8
d_gene: TRBD1